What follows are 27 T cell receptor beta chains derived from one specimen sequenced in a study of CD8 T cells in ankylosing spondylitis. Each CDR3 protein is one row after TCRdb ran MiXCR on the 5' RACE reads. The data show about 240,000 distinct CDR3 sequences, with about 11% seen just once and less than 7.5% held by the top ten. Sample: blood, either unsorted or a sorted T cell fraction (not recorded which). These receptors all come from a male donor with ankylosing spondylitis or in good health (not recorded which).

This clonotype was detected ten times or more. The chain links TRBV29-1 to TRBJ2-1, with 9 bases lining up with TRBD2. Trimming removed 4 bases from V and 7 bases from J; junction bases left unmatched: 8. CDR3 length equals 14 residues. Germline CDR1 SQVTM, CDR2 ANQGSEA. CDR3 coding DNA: TGCAGCGTTGCGGCGGGGGGGCCGGGAAATGAGCAGTTCTTC. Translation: CSVAAGGPGNEQFF.

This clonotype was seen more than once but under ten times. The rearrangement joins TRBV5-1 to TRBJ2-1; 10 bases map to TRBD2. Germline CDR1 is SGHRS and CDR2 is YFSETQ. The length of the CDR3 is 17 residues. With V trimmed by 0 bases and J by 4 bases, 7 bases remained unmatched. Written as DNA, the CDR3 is TGCGCCAGCAGCTTGGGGGCTAGCGGGGGCCAATACAATGAGCAGTTCTTC. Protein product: CASSLGASGGQYNEQFF.

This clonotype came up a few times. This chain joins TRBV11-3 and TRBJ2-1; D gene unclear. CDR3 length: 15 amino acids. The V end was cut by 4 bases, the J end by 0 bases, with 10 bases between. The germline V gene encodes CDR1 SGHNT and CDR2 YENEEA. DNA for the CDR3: TGTGCCAGCAGCTCTACCGAAAGCTCCTACAATGAGCAGTTCTTC. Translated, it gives CASSSTESSYNEQFF.

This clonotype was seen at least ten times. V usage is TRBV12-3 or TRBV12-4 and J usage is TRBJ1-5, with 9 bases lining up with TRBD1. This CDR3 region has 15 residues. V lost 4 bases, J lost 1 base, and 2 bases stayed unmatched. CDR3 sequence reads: CASSWGQGSNQPQHF. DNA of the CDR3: TGTGCCAGCAGTTGGGGACAGGGAAGCAATCAGCCCCAGCATTTT.

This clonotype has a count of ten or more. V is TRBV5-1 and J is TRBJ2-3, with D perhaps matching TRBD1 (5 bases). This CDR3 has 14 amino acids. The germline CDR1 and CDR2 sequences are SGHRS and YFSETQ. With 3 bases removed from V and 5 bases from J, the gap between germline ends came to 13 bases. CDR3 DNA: TGCGCCAGCAGCTCCCAGGGCCAAGGAGATACGCAGTATTTT. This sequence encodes CASSSQGQGDTQYF.

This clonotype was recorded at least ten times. The CDR3 DNA reads TGTGCCAGCAGTTTGTGGGGACAGGAGGTCAATGAGCAGTTCTTC. This sequence encodes CASSLWGQEVNEQFF. J is TRBJ2-1 and V is TRBV27; 8 positions agree with TRBD1. This CDR3 has 15 amino acids. Trimming took 3 bases from V and 6 from J; bases not matched to a gene: 7. Germline-derived CDR1 and CDR2 are MNHEY and SMNVEV (reference sequence).

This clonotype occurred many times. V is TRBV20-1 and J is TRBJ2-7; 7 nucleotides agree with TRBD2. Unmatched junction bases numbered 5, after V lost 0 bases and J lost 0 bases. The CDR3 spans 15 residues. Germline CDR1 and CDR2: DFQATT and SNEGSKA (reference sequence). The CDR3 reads CSARDLQRDSYEQYF. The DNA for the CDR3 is TGCAGTGCTAGAGATCTCCAGCGGGACTCCTACGAGCAGTACTTC.

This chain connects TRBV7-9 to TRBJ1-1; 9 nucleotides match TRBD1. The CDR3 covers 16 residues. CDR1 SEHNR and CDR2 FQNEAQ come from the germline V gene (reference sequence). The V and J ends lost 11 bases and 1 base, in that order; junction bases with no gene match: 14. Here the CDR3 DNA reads TGTGCCGGACGCCCCGAAACAGGGGGCCGGAACACTGAAGCTTTCTTT. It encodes CAGRPETGGRNTEAFF.

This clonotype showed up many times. CDR3 sequence reads: CASSLVGRTVYNEQFF. Here the CDR3 DNA reads TGCGCCAGCAGCTTGGTCGGCCGTACCGTCTACAATGAGCAGTTCTTC. The gene calls are TRBV5-1 and TRBJ2-1; no clear D gene. This CDR3 has 16 amino acids. V was trimmed by 0 bases and J by 3 bases, leaving 13 bases between them. From germline, CDR1 is SGHRS and CDR2 YFSETQ.

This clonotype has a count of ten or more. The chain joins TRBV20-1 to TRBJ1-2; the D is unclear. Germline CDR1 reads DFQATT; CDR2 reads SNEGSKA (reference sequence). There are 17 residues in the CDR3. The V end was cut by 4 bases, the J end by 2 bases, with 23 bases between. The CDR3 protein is CSAMGPRRAEINYGYTF. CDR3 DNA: TGCAGTGCTATGGGTCCTCGGAGGGCAGAGATCAACTATGGCTACACCTTC.

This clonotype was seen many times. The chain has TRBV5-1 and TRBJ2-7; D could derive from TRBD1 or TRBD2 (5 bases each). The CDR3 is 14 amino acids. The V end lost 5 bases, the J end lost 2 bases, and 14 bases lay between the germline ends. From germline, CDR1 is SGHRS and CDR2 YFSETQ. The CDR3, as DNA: TGCGCCAGCAGTCCCGGGGACGGCACCTACGAGCAGTACTTC. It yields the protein CASSPGDGTYEQYF.

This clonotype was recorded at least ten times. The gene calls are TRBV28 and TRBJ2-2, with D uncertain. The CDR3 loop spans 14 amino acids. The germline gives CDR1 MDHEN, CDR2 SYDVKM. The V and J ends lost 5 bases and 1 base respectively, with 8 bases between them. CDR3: CASSGYKNTGELFF. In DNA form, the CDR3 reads TGTGCCAGCAGTGGTTACAAGAACACCGGGGAGCTGTTTTTT. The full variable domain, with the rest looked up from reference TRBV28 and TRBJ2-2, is DVKVTQSSRYLVKRTGEKVFLECVQDMDHENMFWYRQDPGLGLRLIYFSYDVKMKEKGDIPEGYSVSREKKERFSLILESASTNQTSMYLCASSGYKNTGELFFGEGSRLTVL.

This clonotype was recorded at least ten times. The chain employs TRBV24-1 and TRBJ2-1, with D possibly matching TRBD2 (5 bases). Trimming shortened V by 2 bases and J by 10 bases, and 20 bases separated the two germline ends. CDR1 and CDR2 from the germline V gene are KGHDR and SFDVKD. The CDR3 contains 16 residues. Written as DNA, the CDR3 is TGTGCCACCAGTGATTCCCCCCTTGGAGGCCCGGGGGAGCAGTTCTTC. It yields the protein CATSDSPLGGPGEQFF.

The CDR3 DNA sequence: TGTGCCAGCAGCCCCTCCGGGACAGGCTTCACCGGGGAGCTGTTTTTT. It specifies CASSPSGTGFTGELFF. The chain employs TRBV7-9 and TRBJ2-2; 8 positions agree with TRBD1. Looked up from germline, CDR1 is SEHNR and CDR2 is FQNEAQ (reference sequence). The V and J ends lost 5 bases and 4 bases, in that order; junction bases with no gene match: 9. The CDR3 runs 16 residues.

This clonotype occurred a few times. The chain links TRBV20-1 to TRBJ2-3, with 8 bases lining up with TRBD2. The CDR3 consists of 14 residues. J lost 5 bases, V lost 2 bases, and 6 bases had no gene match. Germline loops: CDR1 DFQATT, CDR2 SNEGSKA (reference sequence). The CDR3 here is CSARRGLGGDTQYF. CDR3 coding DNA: TGCAGTGCTAGAAGGGGACTAGGGGGAGATACGCAGTATTTT.

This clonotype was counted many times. The CDR3 region has the DNA TGCGCCAGCAGCTTGTCTAGCGGGGGGGCCGGGTTGAGAAACGAGCAGTACTTC. Encoded protein: CASSLSSGGAGLRNEQYF. The V gene is TRBV5-1, the J gene TRBJ2-7, with TRBD2 matching 12 bases. The germline V gene has CDR1 SGHRS and CDR2 YFSETQ. The CDR3 is 18 residues long. V lost 1 base and J lost 5; bases outside the gene matches: 13.

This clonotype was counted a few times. CDR3 bases: TGTGCCACACCAAGCGGGACAGACCTAAACACTGAAGCTTTCTTT. The encoded protein is CATPSGTDLNTEAFF. The V gene is TRBV7-9, the J gene TRBJ1-1, with 7 bases matching TRBD1. J was trimmed by 2 bases and V by 10 bases; bases with no gene match: 13. Germline assignment: CDR1 SEHNR and CDR2 FQNEAQ (reference sequence). The CDR3 length is 15 residues.

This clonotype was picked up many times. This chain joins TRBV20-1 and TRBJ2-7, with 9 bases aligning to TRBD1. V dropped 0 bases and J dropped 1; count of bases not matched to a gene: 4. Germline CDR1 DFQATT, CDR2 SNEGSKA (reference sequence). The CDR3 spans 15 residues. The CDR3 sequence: CSARDAGQGSYEQYF. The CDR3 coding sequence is TGCAGTGCTAGAGATGCGGGACAGGGTTCCTACGAGCAGTACTTC.

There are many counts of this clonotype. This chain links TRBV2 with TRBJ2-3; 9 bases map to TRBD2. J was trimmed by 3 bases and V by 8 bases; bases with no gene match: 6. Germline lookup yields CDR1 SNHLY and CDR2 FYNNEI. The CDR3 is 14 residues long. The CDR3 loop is CASRLSGGTDTQYF. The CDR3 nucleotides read TGTGCCAGCCGTCTCAGCGGGGGGACAGATACGCAGTATTTT.

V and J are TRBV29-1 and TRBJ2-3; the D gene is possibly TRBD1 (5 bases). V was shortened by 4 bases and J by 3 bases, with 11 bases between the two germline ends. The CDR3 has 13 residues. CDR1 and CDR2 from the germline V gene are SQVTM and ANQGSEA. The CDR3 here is CSVGSRGTDTQYF. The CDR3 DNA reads TGCAGCGTTGGTTCAAGGGGAACAGATACGCAGTATTTT.

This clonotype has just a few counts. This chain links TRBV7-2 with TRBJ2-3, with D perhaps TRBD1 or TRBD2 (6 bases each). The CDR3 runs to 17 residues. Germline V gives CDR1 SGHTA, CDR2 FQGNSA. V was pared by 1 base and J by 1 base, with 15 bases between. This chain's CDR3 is CASSLVGSGAGTDTQYF. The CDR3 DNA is TGTGCCAGCAGCTTAGTCGGCTCGGGGGCGGGCACAGATACGCAGTATTTT.

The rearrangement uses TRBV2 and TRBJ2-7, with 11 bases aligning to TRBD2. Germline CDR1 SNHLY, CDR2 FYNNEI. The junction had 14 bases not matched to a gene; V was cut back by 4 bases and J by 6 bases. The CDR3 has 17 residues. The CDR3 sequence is CASSAPSGGNPFAEQYF. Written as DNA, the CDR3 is TGTGCCAGCAGTGCCCCTAGCGGGGGGAACCCCTTCGCCGAGCAGTACTTC.

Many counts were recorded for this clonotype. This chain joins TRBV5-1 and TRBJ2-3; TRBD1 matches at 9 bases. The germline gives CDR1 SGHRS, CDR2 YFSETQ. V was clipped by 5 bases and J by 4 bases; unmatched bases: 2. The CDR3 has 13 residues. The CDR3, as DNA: TGCGCCAGCAGGGGACAGGGATCAGATACGCAGTATTTT. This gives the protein CASRGQGSDTQYF.

The CDR3 DNA is TGTGCCAGCAGCTTAGGGTCGGCACTCGAAGACAATCAGCCCCAGCATTTT. Protein: CASSLGSALEDNQPQHF. The chain carries TRBV7-9 and TRBJ1-5, with unresolved D. Germline V CDR1 and CDR2: SEHNR, FQNEAQ (reference sequence). The CDR3 consists of 17 residues. V gave up 1 base and J gave up 3 bases, with 16 bases separating them.

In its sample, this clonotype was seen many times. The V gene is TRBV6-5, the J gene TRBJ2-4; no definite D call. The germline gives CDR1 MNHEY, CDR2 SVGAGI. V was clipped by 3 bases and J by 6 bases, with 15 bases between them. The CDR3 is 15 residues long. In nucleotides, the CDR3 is TGTGCCAGCAGTTATCGGGTTGGGGTAGGAAACATTCAGTACTTC. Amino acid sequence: CASSYRVGVGNIQYF.

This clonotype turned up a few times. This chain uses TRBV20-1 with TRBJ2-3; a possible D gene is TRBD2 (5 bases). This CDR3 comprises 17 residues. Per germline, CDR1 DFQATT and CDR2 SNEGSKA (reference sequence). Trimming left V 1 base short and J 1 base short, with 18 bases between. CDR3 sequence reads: CSARVPDRWGGTDTQYF. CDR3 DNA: TGCAGTGCTAGAGTTCCTGACCGGTGGGGAGGCACAGATACGCAGTATTTT.

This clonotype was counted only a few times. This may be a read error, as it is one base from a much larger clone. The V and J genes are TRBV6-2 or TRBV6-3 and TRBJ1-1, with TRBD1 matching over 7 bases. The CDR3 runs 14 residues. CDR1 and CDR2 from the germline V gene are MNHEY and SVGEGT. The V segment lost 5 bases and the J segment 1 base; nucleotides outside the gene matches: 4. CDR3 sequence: CASSTRTGNTEAFF. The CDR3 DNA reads TGTGCCAGCAGTACCCGGACAGGGAACACTGAAGCTTTCTTT.